This is a list of T cell receptor beta chains from one sample in a study of patients and donors after allogeneic stem cell transplantation. TCRdb independently ran MiXCR on the RT-PCR reads; one entry per CDR3 protein. The sample lists around 82,000 distinct CDR3 sequences, roughly 4.9% occurring once. The sample taken for sequencing was blood, either unsorted or a sorted T cell fraction (not recorded which). The source is a human donor who was either an allogeneic HSCT recipient or a stem cell or donor lymphocyte infusion donor (not recorded which). It is not recorded whose cells these are; they may come from a transplant donor. Each CDR3 is given with its conserved first and last residue. A D gene is named only where the DNA matches it firmly. Part of the rows lack a size; the others show once, few, many or a class for expanded clones.

TRBD2	TRBV7-3	NA	TRBJ2-1	13	CASSFRGGDEQFF	TGTGCCAGCAGCTTCCGGGGAGGGGATGAGCAGTTCTTC
NA	TRBV12-2	few	TRBJ2-1	15	CASRFRGVSYNEQFF	TGTGCAAGTCGCTTTAGGGGGGTCTCCTACAATGAGCAGTTCTTC
TRBD2	TRBV2	many	TRBJ2-3	16	CASTVGSGTNTDTQYF	TGTGCCAGCACAGTTGGTAGCGGGACTAACACAGATACGCAGTATTTT
NA	TRBV30	few	TRBJ1-2	13	CAWSVKSTYGYTF	TGTGCCTGGAGTGTAAAGTCAACCTATGGCTACACCTTC
NA	TRBV10-3	many	TRBJ2-7	14	CAISESTLGNEQYF	TGTGCCATCAGTGAGTCGACGCTGGGCAACGAGCAGTACTTC
TRBD2	TRBV6-1	NA	TRBJ2-5	14	CASSDVGRAGTQYF	TGTGCCAGCAGTGACGTCGGGAGGGCTGGGACCCAGTACTTC
NA	TRBV5-1	many	TRBJ2-7	17	CASSLVYRLSSSYEQYF	TGCGCCAGCAGCTTGGTTTATCGGTTATCGAGCTCCTACGAGCAGTACTTC
NA	TRBV6-5	many	TRBJ2-3	18	CASSYLPALDGDTDTQYF	TGTGCCAGCAGTTACTTACCGGCCCTGGACGGAGACACAGATACGCAGTATTTT
TRBD2	TRBV28	NA	TRBJ2-5	13	CASSTSGEETQYF	TGTGCCAGCAGTACTAGCGGAGAGGAGACCCAGTACTTC
NA	TRBV29-1	many	TRBJ1-4	13	CSVQKSTNEKLFF	TGCAGCGTTCAAAAGTCAACTAATGAAAAACTGTTTTTT
NA	TRBV5-1	NA	TRBJ2-6	19	CASSPVPGTPGSGANVLTF	TGCGCCAGCAGCCCGGTACCCGGGACACCCGGGTCTGGGGCCAACGTCCTGACTTTC
NA	TRBV7-8	many	TRBJ2-3	15	CASSLEGASTDTQYF	TGTGCCAGCAGCTTAGAAGGAGCTAGCACAGATACGCAGTATTTT
NA	TRBV11-3	NA	TRBJ2-3	14	CASSLGGDLDTQYF	TGTGCCAGCAGCTTAGGGGGGGATCTGGATACGCAGTATTTT
NA	TRBV20-1	many	TRBJ2-7	14	CSAPLTGEDYEQYF	TGCAGTGCACCGCTGACGGGGGAGGACTACGAGCAGTACTTC
NA	TRBV20-1	NA	TRBJ2-7	15	CSAPDFKTAGDEQYF	TGCAGTGCCCCCGATTTCAAGACTGCCGGCGACGAGCAGTACTTC
NA	TRBV5-1	NA	TRBJ1-2	15	CASSLAPGEGGGYTF	TGCGCCAGCAGCTTGGCCCCAGGGGAAGGCGGTGGCTACACCTTC
NA	TRBV20-1	many	TRBJ2-1	13	CSARVLGYNEQFF	TGCAGTGCTAGAGTCCTAGGGTACAATGAGCAGTTCTTC
NA	TRBV5-6	many	TRBJ2-3	15	CASSLPGLTTDTQYF	TGTGCCAGCAGCTTGCCGGGACTCACCACAGATACGCAGTATTTT
NA	TRBV7-2	few	TRBJ2-5	16	CASSLSSAGGQETQYF	TGTGCCAGCAGCTTAAGTTCGGCGGGTGGGCAAGAGACCCAGTACTTC
NA	TRBV7-8	NA	TRBJ2-5	15	CASSPGTGRKQTQYF	TGTGCCAGCAGCCCCGGGACTGGACGCAAGCAGACCCAGTACTTC
NA	TRBV20-1	many	TRBJ1-5	14	CSAKHRDSDQPQHF	TGCAGTGCTAAGCACCGGGACTCCGATCAGCCCCAGCATTTT
TRBD1	TRBV30	NA	TRBJ1-1	13	CAWRLRDRGFTFF	TGTGCCTGGAGACTCCGGGACAGGGGTTTTACTTTCTTT
NA	TRBV20-1	many	TRBJ1-6	13	CSARADLHSPLHF	TGCAGTGCTAGAGCCGACCTCCATTCACCCCTCCACTTT
NA	TRBV11-2	many	TRBJ1-1	15	CASSLEPGMNTEAFF	TGTGCCAGCAGCTTAGAGCCGGGGATGAACACTGAAGCTTTCTTT
TRBD1	TRBV2	many	TRBJ1-1	15	CASRDRGFMNTEAFF	TGTGCCAGCCGGGACAGGGGTTTCATGAACACTGAAGCTTTCTTT
NA	TRBV2	few	TRBJ1-2	13	CASSEEGGYGYTF	TGTGCCAGCAGTGAAGAGGGAGGCTATGGCTACACCTTC
NA	TRBV29-1	many	TRBJ1-1	11	CSADVNTEAFF	TGCAGCGCTGACGTGAACACTGAAGCTTTCTTT
TRBD1	TRBV5-4	few	TRBJ1-1	16	CASSRGRGQADTEAFF	TGTGCCAGCAGCCGCGGCAGGGGACAGGCGGACACTGAAGCTTTCTTT
NA	TRBV5-1	NA	TRBJ2-5	15	CASSLGLARGETQYF	TGCGCCAGCAGCTTGGGACTAGCCAGGGGGGAGACCCAGTACTTC
NA	TRBV20-1	many	TRBJ1-5	16	CSAEGGQTYSNQPQHF	TGCAGTGCCGAAGGGGGTCAAACTTATAGCAATCAGCCCCAGCATTTT
TRBD1	TRBV5-1	many	TRBJ2-7	17	CASSLKTGGLSVGEQYF	TGCGCCAGCAGCTTGAAGACAGGGGGGCTCTCGGTTGGCGAGCAGTACTTC